Listed below are T cell receptor beta chains from one sample, sequenced in a study of T-cell reconstitution after alpha-beta-depleted transplantation in children. TCRdb recomputed calls from the PCR reads with MiXCR, one row per CDR3 protein. The profile covers a few hundred thousand distinct CDR3 sequences, with roughly a tenth appearing a single time and approximately 30% taken by the ten largest. Source: PBMCs, taken before TCRalphabeta/CD19-depleted stem cell transplant. The receptor source for this set is a child younger than two with acute myeloid leukemia, due to receive a stem cell transplant. Each CDR3 is given with its conserved first and last residue. D genes are given only for firm matches. Size values are once, few and many counts, or a class for expanded clones, and some rows have none.

J gene: TRBJ2-2
D gene: TRBD1
CDR3 length: 16
V gene: TRBV19
clone size: -
CDR3 protein: CASSIAGQGSTGELFF
CDR3 DNA: TGTGCCAGTAGTATCGCCGGACAGGGGAGCACCGGGGAGCTGTTTTTT

J gene: TRBJ1-5
D gene: TRBD1
CDR3 length: 12
V gene: TRBV20-1
clone size: many
CDR3 protein: CSARGQNQPQHF
CDR3 DNA: TGCAGTGCAAGGGGACAGAATCAGCCCCAGCATTTT

J gene: TRBJ1-1
D gene: -
CDR3 length: 13
V gene: TRBV18
clone size: many
CDR3 protein: CASGTGFRTEAFF
CDR3 DNA: TGTGCCAGCGGCACCGGTTTCAGGACTGAAGCTTTCTTT

J gene: TRBJ1-4
D gene: -
CDR3 length: 15
V gene: TRBV20-1
clone size: many
CDR3 protein: CSARGGPGVVEKLFF
CDR3 DNA: TGCAGTGCCCGAGGGGGACCGGGGGTGGTTGAAAAACTGTTTTTT

J gene: TRBJ1-6
D gene: -
CDR3 length: 15
V gene: TRBV10-3
clone size: many
CDR3 protein: CAISEQSSYNSPLHF
CDR3 DNA: TGTGCCATCAGTGAACAAAGCTCCTATAATTCACCCCTCCACTTT

J gene: TRBJ1-5
D gene: -
CDR3 length: 16
V gene: TRBV12-3/TRBV12-4
clone size: many
CDR3 protein: CASSLRGFLVNQPQHF
CDR3 DNA: TGTGCCAGCAGCCTTCGAGGGTTCTTAGTTAATCAGCCCCAGCATTTT

J gene: TRBJ1-3
D gene: TRBD1
CDR3 length: 17
V gene: TRBV28
clone size: few
CDR3 protein: CASVGEGARIPGNTIYF
CDR3 DNA: TGTGCCAGCGTGGGGGAGGGGGCGCGTATCCCTGGAAACACCATATATTTT

J gene: TRBJ1-3
D gene: -
CDR3 length: 16
V gene: TRBV6-5
clone size: many
CDR3 protein: CASIPGWADSGNTIYF
CDR3 DNA: TGTGCCAGCATCCCGGGTTGGGCAGACTCTGGAAACACCATATATTTT

J gene: TRBJ1-4
D gene: -
CDR3 length: 12
V gene: TRBV28
clone size: few
CDR3 protein: CASNSRFEKLFF
CDR3 DNA: TGTGCCAGCAATTCCAGATTCGAAAAACTGTTTTTT

J gene: TRBJ2-7
D gene: TRBD1
CDR3 length: 15
V gene: TRBV4-1
clone size: many
CDR3 protein: CASSPLTGNAYEQYF
CDR3 DNA: TGCGCCAGCAGCCCACTGACAGGGAATGCCTACGAGCAGTACTTC

J gene: TRBJ2-7
D gene: TRBD2
CDR3 length: 17
V gene: TRBV11-2
clone size: many
CDR3 protein: CASSSRGRENLSYEQYF
CDR3 DNA: TGTGCCAGCAGCTCTAGAGGGCGGGAGAATCTATCCTACGAGCAGTACTTC

J gene: TRBJ1-6
D gene: -
CDR3 length: 12
V gene: TRBV2
clone size: many
CDR3 protein: CASSGNNSPLHF
CDR3 DNA: TGTGCCAGCAGTGGGAATAATTCACCCCTCCACTTT

J gene: TRBJ1-4
D gene: -
CDR3 length: 18
V gene: TRBV7-8
clone size: many
CDR3 protein: CASSLARRQTATNEKLFF
CDR3 DNA: TGTGCCAGCAGCTTAGCGCGCCGACAGACAGCAACTAATGAAAAACTGTTTTTT

J gene: TRBJ2-2
D gene: -
CDR3 length: 18
V gene: TRBV24-1
clone size: many
CDR3 protein: CATSPGRGLFANTGELFF
CDR3 DNA: TGTGCCACCAGCCCGGGACGGGGGCTGTTCGCGAACACCGGGGAGCTGTTTTTT

J gene: TRBJ2-3
D gene: TRBD2
CDR3 length: 11
V gene: TRBV11-2
clone size: many
CDR3 protein: CASSRTSTQYF
CDR3 DNA: TGTGCCAGCAGCAGGACTAGCACGCAGTATTTT

J gene: TRBJ1-2
D gene: -
CDR3 length: 15
V gene: TRBV29-1
clone size: many
CDR3 protein: CSVESVGGAYLGYTF
CDR3 DNA: TGCAGCGTTGAGTCCGTTGGTGGAGCCTACTTGGGCTACACCTTC

J gene: TRBJ2-2
D gene: TRBD2
CDR3 length: 16
V gene: TRBV4-3
clone size: many
CDR3 protein: CASSQATSGRSGELFF
CDR3 DNA: TGCGCCAGCAGCCAAGCGACTAGCGGGAGGTCCGGGGAGCTGTTTTTT

J gene: TRBJ2-1
D gene: TRBD2
CDR3 length: 16
V gene: TRBV11-2
clone size: many
CDR3 protein: CASSSLAGGRKNEQFF
CDR3 DNA: TGTGCCAGCAGCTCTCTAGCGGGAGGGAGGAAAAATGAGCAGTTCTTC

J gene: TRBJ2-2
D gene: TRBD2
CDR3 length: 17
V gene: TRBV5-4
clone size: many
CDR3 protein: CASSLGGLAGGTGELFF
CDR3 DNA: TGTGCCAGCAGCTTGGGGGGACTAGCGGGAGGAACCGGGGAGCTGTTTTTT

J gene: TRBJ1-2
D gene: TRBD1
CDR3 length: 12
V gene: TRBV19
clone size: -
CDR3 protein: CASSGQVYGYTF
CDR3 DNA: TGTGCCAGTAGTGGACAGGTCTATGGCTACACCTTC

J gene: TRBJ1-2
D gene: -
CDR3 length: 13
V gene: TRBV5-1
clone size: many
CDR3 protein: CASSFFGREGYTF
CDR3 DNA: TGCGCCAGCAGCTTCTTTGGTCGGGAGGGCTACACCTTC

J gene: TRBJ2-7
D gene: TRBD1
CDR3 length: 16
V gene: TRBV7-2
clone size: many
CDR3 protein: CASSPTGTGGLYEQYF
CDR3 DNA: TGTGCCAGCAGCCCGACCGGGACAGGGGGCCTCTACGAGCAGTACTTC

J gene: TRBJ2-7
D gene: -
CDR3 length: 11
V gene: TRBV6-6
clone size: -
CDR3 protein: CASRNPGEQYF
CDR3 DNA: TGTGCCAGCAGAAACCCCGGCGAGCAGTACTTC

J gene: TRBJ2-2
D gene: -
CDR3 length: 14
V gene: TRBV7-2
clone size: many
CDR3 protein: CASSFRMNTGELFF
CDR3 DNA: TGTGCCAGCAGCTTTAGGATGAACACCGGGGAGCTGTTTTTT

J gene: TRBJ2-2
D gene: -
CDR3 length: 13
V gene: TRBV12-3/TRBV12-4
clone size: -
CDR3 protein: CASSPGKTGELFF
CDR3 DNA: TGTGCCAGCAGTCCGGGGAAGACCGGGGAGCTGTTTTTT

J gene: TRBJ1-1
D gene: -
CDR3 length: 12
V gene: TRBV29-1
clone size: many
CDR3 protein: CSVTRTATEAFF
CDR3 DNA: TGCAGCGTTACCAGGACAGCGACTGAAGCTTTCTTT

J gene: TRBJ1-5
D gene: -
CDR3 length: 14
V gene: TRBV28
clone size: many
CDR3 protein: CASSSQVGGQPQHF
CDR3 DNA: TGTGCCAGCAGTTCACAGGTTGGGGGTCAGCCCCAGCATTTT

J gene: TRBJ1-5
D gene: -
CDR3 length: 15
V gene: TRBV7-2
clone size: many
CDR3 protein: CASSPSVMSNQPQHF
CDR3 DNA: TGTGCCAGCAGCCCCTCAGTAATGAGCAATCAGCCCCAGCATTTT

J gene: TRBJ2-2
D gene: -
CDR3 length: 14
V gene: TRBV6-4
clone size: few
CDR3 protein: CASSDSGETGELFF
CDR3 DNA: TGTGCCAGCAGTGACTCCGGGGAAACCGGGGAGCTGTTTTTT

J gene: TRBJ2-2
D gene: -
CDR3 length: 16
V gene: TRBV10-2
clone size: many
CDR3 protein: CASREDFGGYTGELFF
CDR3 DNA: TGCGCCAGCAGGGAGGATTTCGGGGGCTACACCGGGGAGCTGTTTTTT

J gene: TRBJ2-1
D gene: TRBD1
CDR3 length: 14
V gene: TRBV12-3/TRBV12-4
clone size: many
CDR3 protein: CASSPGTVYNEQFF
CDR3 DNA: TGTGCCAGCAGCCCCGGGACAGTGTACAATGAGCAGTTCTTC

J gene: TRBJ2-1
D gene: -
CDR3 length: 15
V gene: TRBV5-1
clone size: many
CDR3 protein: CASSLAQTSYNEQFF
CDR3 DNA: TGCGCCAGCAGCTTGGCTCAGACTAGCTACAATGAGCAGTTCTTC

J gene: TRBJ2-2
D gene: TRBD1
CDR3 length: 15
V gene: TRBV5-4
clone size: many
CDR3 protein: CASRAGTGVSGELFF
CDR3 DNA: TGTGCCAGCAGGGCCGGGACAGGGGTGTCCGGGGAGCTGTTTTTT

J gene: TRBJ2-5
D gene: -
CDR3 length: 13
V gene: TRBV19
clone size: many
CDR3 protein: CASSVTDRETQYF
CDR3 DNA: TGTGCCAGTTCCGTGACAGACAGGGAGACCCAGTACTTC

J gene: TRBJ2-3
D gene: -
CDR3 length: 14
V gene: TRBV3-1
clone size: -
CDR3 protein: CASSPLAVSDTQYF
CDR3 DNA: TGTGCCAGCAGCCCCCTAGCTGTTTCAGATACGCAGTATTTT

J gene: TRBJ2-5
D gene: -
CDR3 length: 18
V gene: TRBV6-1
clone size: many
CDR3 protein: CASSEDGLAYQNQETQYF
CDR3 DNA: TGTGCCAGCAGTGAAGATGGTCTAGCGTATCAAAACCAAGAGACCCAGTACTTC

J gene: TRBJ2-3
D gene: TRBD2
CDR3 length: 15
V gene: TRBV7-3
clone size: -
CDR3 protein: CASSARLAGTDTQYF
CDR3 DNA: TGTGCCAGCAGCGCGAGACTAGCGGGAACAGATACGCAGTATTTT

J gene: TRBJ2-1
D gene: -
CDR3 length: 19
V gene: TRBV20-1
clone size: many
CDR3 protein: CSARDYTGSRVTDVGEQFF
CDR3 DNA: TGCAGTGCTAGAGATTACACAGGTAGTAGGGTGACCGATGTGGGTGAGCAGTTCTTC

J gene: TRBJ1-1
D gene: -
CDR3 length: 15
V gene: TRBV5-1
clone size: many
CDR3 protein: CASSFGNWRETEAFF
CDR3 DNA: TGCGCCAGCAGTTTTGGGAACTGGAGAGAGACTGAAGCTTTCTTT

J gene: TRBJ2-1
D gene: -
CDR3 length: 14
V gene: TRBV18
clone size: many
CDR3 protein: CASSPGQTYNEQFF
CDR3 DNA: TGTGCCAGCTCACCAGGACAGACATACAATGAGCAGTTCTTC

J gene: TRBJ2-1
D gene: -
CDR3 length: 16
V gene: TRBV11-3
clone size: few
CDR3 protein: CASSSQPLMAYNEQFF
CDR3 DNA: TGTGCCAGCAGCTCACAACCCCTTATGGCGTACAATGAGCAGTTCTTC

J gene: TRBJ2-3
D gene: -
CDR3 length: 17
V gene: TRBV28
clone size: many
CDR3 protein: CASSPLFVTFSTDTQYF
CDR3 DNA: TGTGCCAGCAGCCCCCTCTTCGTGACCTTCAGCACAGATACGCAGTATTTT

J gene: TRBJ2-3
D gene: -
CDR3 length: 15
V gene: TRBV3-1
clone size: many
CDR3 protein: CASSQLMPSADTQYF
CDR3 DNA: TGTGCCAGCAGCCAACTCATGCCTAGTGCAGATACGCAGTATTTT

J gene: TRBJ2-1
D gene: TRBD1
CDR3 length: 15
V gene: TRBV12-5
clone size: many
CDR3 protein: CARSAGTGLNNEQFF
CDR3 DNA: TGTGCTAGGAGCGCCGGGACAGGGCTGAACAATGAGCAGTTCTTC

J gene: TRBJ1-3
D gene: TRBD1
CDR3 length: 17
V gene: TRBV20-1
clone size: few
CDR3 protein: CSARMDRGGLSGNTIYF
CDR3 DNA: TGCAGTGCTAGAATGGACAGGGGAGGTCTCTCTGGAAACACCATATATTTT

J gene: TRBJ1-5
D gene: -
CDR3 length: 15
V gene: TRBV7-2
clone size: many
CDR3 protein: CASSLIGLGNQPQHF
CDR3 DNA: TGTGCCAGCAGCTTAATCGGGCTTGGCAATCAGCCCCAGCATTTT

J gene: TRBJ1-5
D gene: TRBD1
CDR3 length: 15
V gene: TRBV6-5
clone size: many
CDR3 protein: CASSYENRDRWPQHF
CDR3 DNA: TGTGCCAGCAGTTACGAGAACCGGGACAGATGGCCCCAGCATTTT

J gene: TRBJ2-3
D gene: -
CDR3 length: 13
V gene: TRBV28
clone size: many
CDR3 protein: CASKGQHTDTQYF
CDR3 DNA: TGTGCCAGCAAGGGCCAGCACACAGATACGCAGTATTTT

J gene: TRBJ1-1
D gene: -
CDR3 length: 15
V gene: TRBV10-1
clone size: many
CDR3 protein: CASSESSNDRREAFF
CDR3 DNA: TGCGCCAGCAGTGAGTCCTCAAATGACAGGCGCGAAGCTTTCTTT

J gene: TRBJ2-1
D gene: -
CDR3 length: 17
V gene: TRBV7-8
clone size: many
CDR3 protein: CASSLGPRGSPYNEQFF
CDR3 DNA: TGTGCCAGCAGCTTAGGGCCGAGGGGGTCCCCCTACAATGAGCAGTTCTTC

J gene: TRBJ2-1
D gene: -
CDR3 length: 13
V gene: TRBV10-3
clone size: many
CDR3 protein: CAISPDGYNEQFF
CDR3 DNA: TGTGCCATCAGTCCGGACGGATACAATGAGCAGTTCTTC

J gene: TRBJ1-2
D gene: -
CDR3 length: 13
V gene: TRBV18
clone size: few
CDR3 protein: CASSPGEGDGYTF
CDR3 DNA: TGTGCCAGCTCACCGGGAGAGGGGGATGGCTACACCTTC

J gene: TRBJ2-1
D gene: TRBD1
CDR3 length: 15
V gene: TRBV5-1
clone size: many
CDR3 protein: CASSWGQSSYNEQFF
CDR3 DNA: TGCGCCAGCAGCTGGGGACAGAGCTCCTACAATGAGCAGTTCTTC

J gene: TRBJ2-1
D gene: TRBD2
CDR3 length: 15
V gene: TRBV12-3/TRBV12-4
clone size: many
CDR3 protein: CASSQTSGDYNEQFF
CDR3 DNA: TGTGCCAGCAGCCAGACTAGCGGGGACTACAATGAGCAGTTCTTC